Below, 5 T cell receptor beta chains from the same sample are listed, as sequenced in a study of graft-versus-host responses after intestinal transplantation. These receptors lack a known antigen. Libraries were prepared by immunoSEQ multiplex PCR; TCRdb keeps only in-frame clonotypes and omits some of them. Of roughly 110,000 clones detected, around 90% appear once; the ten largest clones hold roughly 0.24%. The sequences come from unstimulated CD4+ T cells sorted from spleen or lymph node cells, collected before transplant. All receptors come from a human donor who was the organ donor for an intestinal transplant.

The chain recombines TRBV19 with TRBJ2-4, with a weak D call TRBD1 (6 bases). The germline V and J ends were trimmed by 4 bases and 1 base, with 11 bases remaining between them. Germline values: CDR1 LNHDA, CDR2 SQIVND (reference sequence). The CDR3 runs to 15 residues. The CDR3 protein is CASSTLQGAKNIQYF. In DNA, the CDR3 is TGTGCCAGTAGTACTCTCCAGGGGGCCAAAAACATTCAGTACTTC. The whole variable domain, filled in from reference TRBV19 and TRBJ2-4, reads DGGITQSPKYLFRKEGQNVTLSCEQNLNHDAMYWYRQDPGQGLRLIYYSQIVNDFQKGDIAEGYSVSREKKESFPLTVTSAQKNPTAFYLCASSTLQGAKNIQYFGAGTRLSVL.

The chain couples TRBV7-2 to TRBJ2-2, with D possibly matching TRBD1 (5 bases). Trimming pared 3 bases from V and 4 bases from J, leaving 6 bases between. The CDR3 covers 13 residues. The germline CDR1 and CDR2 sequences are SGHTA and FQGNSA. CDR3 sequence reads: CASSFTGTGELFF. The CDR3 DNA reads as TGTGCCAGCAGCTTCACAGGCACCGGGGAGCTGTTTTTT.

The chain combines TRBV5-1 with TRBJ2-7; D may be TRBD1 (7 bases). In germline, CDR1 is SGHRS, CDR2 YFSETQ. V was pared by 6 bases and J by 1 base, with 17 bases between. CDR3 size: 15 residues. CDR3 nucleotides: TGCGCCAGCACCCGACAGGGAGGAGGATCCTACGAGCAGTACTTC. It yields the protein CASTRQGGGSYEQYF.

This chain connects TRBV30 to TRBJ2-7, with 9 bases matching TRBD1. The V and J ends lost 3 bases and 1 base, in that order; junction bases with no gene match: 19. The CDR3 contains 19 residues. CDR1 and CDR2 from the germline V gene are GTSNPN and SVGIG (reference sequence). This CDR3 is CAWREKRTARDRASYEQYF. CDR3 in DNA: TGTGCCTGGAGAGAGAAAAGGACCGCCCGGGACAGGGCATCCTACGAGCAGTACTTC.

The chain's CDR3 is CAISDNTGELFF. The CDR3 DNA reads TGTGCCATCAGTGACAACACCGGGGAGCTGTTTTTT. The chain uses TRBV10-3 and TRBJ2-2; D is ambiguous. V lost 3 bases and J lost 2, with 1 base in between. This CDR3 has 12 amino acids. Looked up from germline, CDR1 is ENHRY and CDR2 is SYGVKD.